This TCR beta chain originates from a study of control samples from healthy donors and cancer patients. This CDR3 region has 13 residues. Per germline, CDR1 SNHLY and CDR2 FYNNEI. The V end was cut by 3 bases, the J end by 9 bases, with 12 bases between. Assay used: immunoSEQ multiplex PCR; TCRdb lists only in-frame clones, some missing. The data contain about 160,000 clones, over 85% of them singletons. The V call is TRBV2, the J call TRBJ1-5; D is ambiguous. Sequenced sample: blood. The clonotype was recovered from a woman aged 40 to 50 in good health. The CDR3 DNA follows: TGTGCCAGCAGTGATGGCCCTTCAACGCCCCAGCATTTT. Protein product: CASSDGPSTPQHF.